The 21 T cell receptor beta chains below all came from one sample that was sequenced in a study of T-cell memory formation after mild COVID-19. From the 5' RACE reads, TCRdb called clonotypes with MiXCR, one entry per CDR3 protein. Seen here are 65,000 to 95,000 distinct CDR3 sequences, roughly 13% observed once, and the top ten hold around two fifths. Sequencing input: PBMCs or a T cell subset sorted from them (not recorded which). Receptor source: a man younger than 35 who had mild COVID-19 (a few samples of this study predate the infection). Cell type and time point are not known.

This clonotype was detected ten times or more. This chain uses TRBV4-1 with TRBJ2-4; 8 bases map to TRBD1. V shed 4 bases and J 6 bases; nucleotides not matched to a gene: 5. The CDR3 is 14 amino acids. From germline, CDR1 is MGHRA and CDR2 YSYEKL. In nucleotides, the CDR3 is TGCGCCAGCAGCCCCCTAGGACAGGGAAACATTCAGTACTTC. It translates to CASSPLGQGNIQYF.

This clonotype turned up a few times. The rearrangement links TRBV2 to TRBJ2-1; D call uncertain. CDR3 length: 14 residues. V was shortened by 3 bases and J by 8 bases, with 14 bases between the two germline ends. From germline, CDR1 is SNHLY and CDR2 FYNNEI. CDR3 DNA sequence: TGTGCCAGCAGTGATAAGGGTGGTTTCGATGAGCAGTTCTTC. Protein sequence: CASSDKGGFDEQFF. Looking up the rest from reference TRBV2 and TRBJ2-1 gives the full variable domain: EPEVTQTPSHQVTQMGQEVILRCVPISNHLYFYWYRQILGQKVEFLVSFYNNEISEKSEIFDDQFSVERPDGSNFTLKIRSTKLEDSAMYFCASSDKGGFDEQFFGPGTRLTVL.

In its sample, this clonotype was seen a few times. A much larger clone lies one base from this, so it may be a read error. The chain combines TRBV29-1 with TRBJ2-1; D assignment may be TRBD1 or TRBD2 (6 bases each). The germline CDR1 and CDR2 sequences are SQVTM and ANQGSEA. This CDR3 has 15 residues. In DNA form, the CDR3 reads TGCAGCGTTAACGGGGGCTCAAACTCCGACAATGAGCAGTTCTTC. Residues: CSVNGGSNSDNEQFF.

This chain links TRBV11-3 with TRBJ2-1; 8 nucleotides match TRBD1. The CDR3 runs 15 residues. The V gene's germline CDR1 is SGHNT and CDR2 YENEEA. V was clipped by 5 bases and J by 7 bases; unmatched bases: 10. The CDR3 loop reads CASSAPDRGQNEQFF. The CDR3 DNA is TGTGCCAGCAGCGCCCCCGACAGGGGCCAGAATGAGCAGTTCTTC. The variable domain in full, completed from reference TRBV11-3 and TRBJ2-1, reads EAGVVQSPRYKIIEKKQPVAFWCNPISGHNTLYWYLQNLGQGPELLIRYENEEAVDDSQLPKDRFSAERLKGVDSTLKIQPAELGDSAVYLCASSAPDRGQNEQFFGPGTRLTVL.

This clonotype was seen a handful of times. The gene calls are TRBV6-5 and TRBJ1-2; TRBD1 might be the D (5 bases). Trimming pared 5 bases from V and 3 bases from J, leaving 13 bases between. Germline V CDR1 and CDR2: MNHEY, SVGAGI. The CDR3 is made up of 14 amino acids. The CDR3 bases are TGTGCCAGCAGTCCCACCGGGACGGACTATGGCTACACCTTC. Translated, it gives CASSPTGTDYGYTF.

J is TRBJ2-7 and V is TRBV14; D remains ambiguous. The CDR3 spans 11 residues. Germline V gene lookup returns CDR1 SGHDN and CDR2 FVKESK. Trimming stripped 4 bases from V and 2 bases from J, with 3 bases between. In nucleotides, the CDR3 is TGTGCCAGCAGCCCGACCTACGAGCAGTACGTC. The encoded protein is CASSPTYEQYV.

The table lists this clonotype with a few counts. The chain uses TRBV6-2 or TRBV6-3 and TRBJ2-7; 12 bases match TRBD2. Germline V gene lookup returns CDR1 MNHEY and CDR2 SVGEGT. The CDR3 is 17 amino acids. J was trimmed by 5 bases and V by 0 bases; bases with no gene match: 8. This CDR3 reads CASSYSGTSGPMDEQYF. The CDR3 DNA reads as TGTGCCAGCAGTTACTCCGGGACTAGCGGGCCTATGGACGAGCAGTACTTC.

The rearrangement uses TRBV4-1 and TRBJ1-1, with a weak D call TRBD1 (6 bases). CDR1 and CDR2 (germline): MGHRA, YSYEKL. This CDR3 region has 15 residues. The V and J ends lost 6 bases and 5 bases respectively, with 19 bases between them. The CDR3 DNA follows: TGCGCCAGCAGGTTCCCCGGGACAAGGATGACTGAAGCTTTCTTT. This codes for CASRFPGTRMTEAFF.

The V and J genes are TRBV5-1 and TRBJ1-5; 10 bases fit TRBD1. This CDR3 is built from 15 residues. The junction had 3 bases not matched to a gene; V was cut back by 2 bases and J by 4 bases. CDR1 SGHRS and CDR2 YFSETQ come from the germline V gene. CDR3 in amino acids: CASSFGGQGNQPQHF. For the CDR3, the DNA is TGCGCCAGCAGCTTCGGGGGACAGGGGAATCAGCCCCAGCATTTT. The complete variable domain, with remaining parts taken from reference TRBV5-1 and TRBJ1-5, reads KAGVTQTPRYLIKTRGQQVTLSCSPISGHRSVSWYQQTPGQGLQFLFEYFSETQRNKGNFPGRFSGRQFSNSRSEMNVSTLELGDSALYLCASSFGGQGNQPQHFGDGTRLSIL.

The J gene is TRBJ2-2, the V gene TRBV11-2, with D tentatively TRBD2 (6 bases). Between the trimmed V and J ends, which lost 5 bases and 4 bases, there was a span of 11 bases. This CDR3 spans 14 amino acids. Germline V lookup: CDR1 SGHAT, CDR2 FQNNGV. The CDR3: CASSRESPTGELFF. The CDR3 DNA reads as TGTGCCAGCAGCCGGGAGTCACCCACCGGGGAGCTGTTTTTT.

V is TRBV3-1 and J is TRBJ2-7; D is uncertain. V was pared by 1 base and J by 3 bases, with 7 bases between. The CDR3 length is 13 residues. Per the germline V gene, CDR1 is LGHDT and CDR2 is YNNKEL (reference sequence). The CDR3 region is CASSQVNDYEQYF. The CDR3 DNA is TGTGCCAGCAGCCAAGTAAACGACTACGAGCAGTACTTC.

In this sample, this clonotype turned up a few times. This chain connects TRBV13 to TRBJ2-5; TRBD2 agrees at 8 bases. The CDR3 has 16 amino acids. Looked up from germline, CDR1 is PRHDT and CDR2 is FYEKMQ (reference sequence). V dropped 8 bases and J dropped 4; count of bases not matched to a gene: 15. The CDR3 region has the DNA TGTGCCAGCTCATCTAGGCGGGGGGCCAGTCTAGAGACCCAGTACTTC. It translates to CASSSRRGASLETQYF.

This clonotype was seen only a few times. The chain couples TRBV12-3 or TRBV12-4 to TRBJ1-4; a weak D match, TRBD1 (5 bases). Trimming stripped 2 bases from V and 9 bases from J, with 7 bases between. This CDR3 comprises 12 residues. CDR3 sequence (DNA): TGTGCCAGCAGTTTAAACAGGCAAAAACTGTTTTTT. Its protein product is CASSLNRQKLFF.

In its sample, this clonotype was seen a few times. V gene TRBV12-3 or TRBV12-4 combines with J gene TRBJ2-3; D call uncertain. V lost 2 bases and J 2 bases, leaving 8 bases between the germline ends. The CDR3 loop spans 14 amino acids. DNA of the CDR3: TGTGCCAGCAGTTTATTCGGGTACACAGATACGCAGTATTTT. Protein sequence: CASSLFGYTDTQYF.

CDR3 protein: CASHPGTGNYEQYF. In DNA form, the CDR3 reads TGTGCCAGTCATCCCGGGACAGGGAACTACGAGCAGTACTTC. This sequence joins TRBV30 and TRBJ2-7; TRBD1 matches at 9 bases. The germline V gene encodes CDR1 GTSNPN and CDR2 SVGIG (reference sequence). After removal of 8 bases from V and 3 bases from J, the junction contained 11 bases not matched to a gene. CDR3 length: 14 residues. Drawing the rest from reference TRBV30 and TRBJ2-7, the complete variable domain is SQTIHQWPATLVQPVGSPLSLECTVEGTSNPNLYWYRQAAGRGLQLLFYSVGIGQISSEVPQNLSASRPQDRQFILSSKKLLLSDSGFYLCASHPGTGNYEQYFGPGTRLTVT.

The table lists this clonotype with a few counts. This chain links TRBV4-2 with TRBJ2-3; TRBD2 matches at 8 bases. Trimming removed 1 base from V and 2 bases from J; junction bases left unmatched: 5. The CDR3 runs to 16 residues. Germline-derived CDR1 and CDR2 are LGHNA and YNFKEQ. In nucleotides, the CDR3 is TGTGCCAGCAGCCAAGGGGCGGGGGGCGACACAGATACGCAGTATTTT. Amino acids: CASSQGAGGDTDTQYF.

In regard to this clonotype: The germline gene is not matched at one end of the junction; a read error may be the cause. The CDR3 loop is CASTDPFGYPYNEQLF. The CDR3 region has the DNA TGTGCCAGCACTGACCCTTTTGGGTATCCCTACAATGAGCAGTTATTC. The chain links TRBV6-2 or TRBV6-3 to TRBJ2-1; unclear D gene. The CDR3 runs 16 residues. The germline V gene encodes CDR1 MNHEY and CDR2 SVGEGT.

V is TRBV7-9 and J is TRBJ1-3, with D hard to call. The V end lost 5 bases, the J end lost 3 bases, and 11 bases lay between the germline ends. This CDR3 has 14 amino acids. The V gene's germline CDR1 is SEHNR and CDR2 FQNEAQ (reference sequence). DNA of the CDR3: TGTGCCAGCAGCAATAGGGAAGATGGAAACACCATATATTTT. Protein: CASSNREDGNTIYF.

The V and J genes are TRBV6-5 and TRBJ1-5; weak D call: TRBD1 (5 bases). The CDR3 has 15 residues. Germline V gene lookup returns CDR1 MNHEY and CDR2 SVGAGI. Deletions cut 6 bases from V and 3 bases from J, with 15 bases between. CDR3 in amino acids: CASRPRQISNQPQHF. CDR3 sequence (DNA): TGTGCCAGCAGACCCCGACAGATATCCAATCAGCCCCAGCATTTT.

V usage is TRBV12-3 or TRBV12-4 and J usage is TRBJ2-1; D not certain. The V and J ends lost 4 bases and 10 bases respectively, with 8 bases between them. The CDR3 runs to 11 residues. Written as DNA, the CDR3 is TGTGCCAGCAGTTCGCTAGTCGAGCAGTTCTTC. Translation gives CASSSLVEQFF.

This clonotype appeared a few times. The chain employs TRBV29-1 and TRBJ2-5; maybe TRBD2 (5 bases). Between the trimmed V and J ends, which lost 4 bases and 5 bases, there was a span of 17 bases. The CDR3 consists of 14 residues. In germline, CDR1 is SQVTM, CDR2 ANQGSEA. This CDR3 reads CSVVRAAGGETQYF. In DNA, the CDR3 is TGCAGCGTTGTGAGGGCCGCGGGCGGGGAGACCCAGTACTTC. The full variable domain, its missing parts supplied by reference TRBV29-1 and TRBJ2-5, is SAVISQKPSRDICQRGTSLTIQCQVDSQVTMMFWYRQQPGQSLTLIATANQGSEATYESGFVIDKFPISRPNLTFSTLTVSNMSPEDSSIYLCSVVRAAGGETQYFGPGTRLLVL.